The entry that follows covers one T cell receptor (beta chain) sequence. The antigen is not known. This CDR3 region has 17 residues. Looked up from germline, CDR1 is MGHRA and CDR2 is YSYEKL. V was pared by 1 base and J by 2 bases, with 16 bases between. This entry belongs to a study of shared clonotypes between healthy human individuals. Notes on the study in general: The diversity represented, both genetic and in exposure history, was limited by few donors.

Each subset's genomic DNA was shared equally among a number of immunoSEQ plates. Produced via immunoSEQ multiplex PCR; TCRdb's table is partial and in-frame only. The sample holds hundreds of thousands of clones, around 74% seen once. The sequence came from a woman aged 25 to 45 in good health. The chain couples TRBV4-1 to TRBJ2-3, with D perhaps TRBD2 (5 bases). Sample: memory CD4+ T cells sorted from blood. Subset: CD45RA-negative fraction. CDR3 in amino acids: CASSQARTLSNTDTQYF. Written as DNA, the CDR3 is TGCGCCAGCAGCCAAGCGAGGACTCTCTCCAACACAGATACGCAGTATTTT.